What follows are 20 T cell receptor beta chains derived from one specimen sequenced in a study of blood T cell repertoires in COVID-19. TCRdb keeps only in-frame clones here, not all; method: immunoSEQ multiplex PCR. Here the sample spans a few hundred thousand clones, 86% being singletons. Sequences were obtained from PBMCs or T cells enriched from blood (not recorded which). These receptors all come from a woman in her forties or fifties in a cohort exposed to, infected with or recovered from COVID-19 (not recorded which).

The genes are TRBV6-5 and TRBJ1-1, with D unresolved. Trimming cost V 9 bases and J 5 bases, with 13 bases left between them. The CDR3 sequence is 12 residues long. Germline loops: CDR1 MNHEY, CDR2 SVGAGI. DNA of the CDR3: TGTGCCAGTAGTCCTAGCGGGACTGAAGCTTTCTTT. Amino acids: CASSPSGTEAFF.

The gene calls are TRBV6-2 or TRBV6-3 and TRBJ2-7, with TRBD2 identical over 11 bases. The length of the CDR3 is 15 residues. Germline loops: CDR1 MNHEY, CDR2 SVGEGT. J was trimmed by 0 bases and V by 5 bases; bases with no gene match: 3. Here the CDR3 reads CASSRSGGDSYEQYF. For the CDR3, the DNA is TGTGCCAGCAGTCGTAGCGGGGGGGACTCCTACGAGCAGTACTTC.

The gene calls are TRBV1 and TRBJ1-2; the table's D call of TRBD1 was not tested on the DNA. TRBV1 is shown as a pseudogene. The CDR3 sequence is 17 residues long. This CDR3 is CTSSPAWGRRWSWGYTF. Written as DNA, the CDR3 is TGCACCAGCAGCCCCGCCTGGGGGCGAAGATGGTCTTGGGGCTACACCTTC.

The CDR3 DNA sequence: TGCAGTGCTAGTCAGAGGGACACAACAACCATGGGCTACACCTTC. The encoded protein is CSASQRDTTTMGYTF. The chain combines TRBV20-1 with TRBJ1-2; D may be TRBD1 (6 bases). V gave up 3 bases and J gave up 8 bases, with 22 bases separating them. The germline gives CDR1 DFQATT, CDR2 SNEGSKA (reference sequence). This CDR3 spans 15 amino acids.

The rearrangement joins TRBV19 to TRBJ2-1; 7 bases align to TRBD1. The CDR3 sequence is 14 residues long. The germline gives CDR1 LNHDA, CDR2 SQIVND (reference sequence). V was pared by 7 bases and J by 2 bases, with 5 bases of the junction left unmatched. In DNA, the CDR3 is TGTGCCAGTAAGGACAGGCCGACCTACAATGAGCAGTTCTTC. This translates into CASKDRPTYNEQFF.

The genes are TRBV7-9 and TRBJ2-7; 7 bases fit TRBD1. Germline assignment: CDR1 SEHNR and CDR2 FQNEAQ (reference sequence). The V and J ends lost 3 bases and 6 bases, in that order; junction bases with no gene match: 8. There are 14 residues in the CDR3. The CDR3 spells CASSLVLTGSEQYF. The CDR3 nucleotides read TGTGCCAGCAGCTTGGTACTGACAGGGAGCGAGCAGTACTTC.

The V call is TRBV28, the J call TRBJ1-1; tentative D call: TRBD1 (6 bases). The CDR3 loop spans 11 amino acids. V was pared by 5 bases and J by 8 bases, with 9 bases between. Germline CDR1 MDHEN, CDR2 SYDVKM. The CDR3 spells CASSKTGEAFF. For the CDR3, the DNA is TGTGCCAGCAGTAAAACAGGGGAAGCTTTCTTT.

The V and J genes are TRBV7-2 and TRBJ2-1; maybe TRBD2 (6 bases). The germline V and J ends were trimmed by 7 bases and 2 bases, with 12 bases remaining between them. The CDR3 covers 14 residues. Germline V gene sequence: CDR1 SGHTA, CDR2 FQGNSA. CDR3 amino acids: CASNPGAAYNEQFF. Written as DNA, the CDR3 is TGTGCCAGCAACCCGGGAGCCGCCTACAATGAGCAGTTCTTC.

This chain joins TRBV5-4 and TRBJ2-1; TRBD2 might be the D (5 bases). This CDR3 has 15 amino acids. The V gene lost 4 bases and the J gene lost 9 bases, with 20 bases spanning the gap. CDR1 SGHNT and CDR2 YYREEE come from the germline V gene (reference sequence). CDR3 in amino acids: CASSRSLSGFAEQFF. CDR3 DNA sequence: TGTGCCAGCAGCCGCTCTCTCTCGGGGTTTGCTGAGCAGTTCTTC. The variable domain in full, with the rest retrieved from reference TRBV5-4 and TRBJ2-1, is ETGVTQSPTHLIKTRGQQVTLRCSSQSGHNTVSWYQQALGQGPQFIFQYYREEENGRGNFPPRFSGLQFPNYSSELNVNALELDDSALYLCASSRSLSGFAEQFFGPGTRLTVL.

This chain joins TRBV19 and TRBJ1-1; TRBD1 matches 10 bases. The ends lost 10 bases at V and 5 bases at J; junction bases unmatched: 13. Germline V gene sequence: CDR1 LNHDA, CDR2 SQIVND (reference sequence). The CDR3 spans 15 residues. Here the CDR3 reads CAIISADRGLTEAFF. The DNA of the CDR3 is TGTGCCATCATATCCGCCGACAGGGGGCTTACTGAAGCTTTCTTT.

The gene calls are TRBV9 and TRBJ1-3, with a weak D call TRBD1 (5 bases). CDR1 is SGDLS and CDR2 is YYNGEE in the germline V gene. The CDR3 totals 14 residues. V lost 2 bases and J lost 2, with 8 bases in between. This chain's CDR3 is CASSVGRAGNTIYF. The DNA for the CDR3 is TGTGCCAGCAGCGTGGGCAGGGCTGGAAACACCATATATTTT.

The chain has TRBV7-2 and TRBJ2-6; possibly TRBD2 for D (5 bases). Germline V gene lookup returns CDR1 SGHTA and CDR2 FQGNSA. The CDR3 has 15 residues. CDR3 coding DNA: TGTGCGCTAACTAGACATAGCTCTGGGGCCAACGTCCTGACTTTC. This gives the protein CALTRHSSGANVLTF.

In this sample, this clone turned up a few times. The chain couples TRBV29-1 to TRBJ1-1, with TRBD1 matching 7 bases. The CDR3 covers 13 residues. The junction had 4 bases not matched to a gene; V was cut back by 5 bases and J by 1 base. From germline, CDR1 is SQVTM and CDR2 ANQGSEA. In DNA, the CDR3 is TGCAGCGTTACCGGGACAGCGAACACTGAAGCTTTCTTT. Its protein product is CSVTGTANTEAFF.

The chain recombines TRBV6-5 with TRBJ2-7; 11 positions agree with TRBD1. Germline lookup yields CDR1 MNHEY and CDR2 SVGAGI. CDR3 size: 16 residues. V dropped 2 bases and J dropped 8; count of bases not matched to a gene: 11. CDR3 sequence: CASSYGYRDRGEQQYF. CDR3 DNA: TGTGCCAGCAGTTACGGTTATCGGGACAGGGGGGAACAGCAGTACTTC.

The rearrangement joins TRBV25-1 to TRBJ1-5; D uncertain. Deletions cut 1 base from V and 11 bases from J, with 9 bases between. Per germline, CDR1 MGHDK and CDR2 SYGVNS. The CDR3 is 12 residues long. The CDR3 loop is CASSESGGTQHF. The CDR3 coding sequence is TGTGCCAGCAGTGAATCTGGAGGGACCCAGCATTTT.

This clone occurred a few times. The rearrangement links TRBV7-2 to TRBJ2-7, with a weak D call TRBD1 (5 bases). Per germline, CDR1 SGHTA and CDR2 FQGNSA. The CDR3 runs 15 residues. V was clipped by 2 bases and J by 3 bases, with 14 bases between them. DNA of the CDR3: TGTGCCAGCAGCTTATCCGACAGTGGTTTCTACGAGCAGTACTTC. This gives the protein CASSLSDSGFYEQYF.

This clone was seen a handful of times. CDR3 sequence: CASSQDRQHNEQFF. CDR3 DNA sequence: TGTGCCAGCAGCCAAGATAGACAGCACAATGAGCAGTTCTTC. The genes are TRBV3-1 (or the pseudogene TRBV3-2) and TRBJ2-1, with D perhaps TRBD1 (5 bases). CDR1 and CDR2 (germline): LGHDT, YNNKEL (reference sequence). Trimming left V 0 bases short and J 5 bases short, with 8 bases between. This CDR3 comprises 14 residues.

This chain connects TRBV11-2 to TRBJ2-7; the match to TRBD2 covers 8 bases. CDR3 length: 16 residues. In germline, CDR1 is SGHAT, CDR2 FQNNGV. V lost 5 bases to trimming and J lost 2 bases; unmatched junction nucleotides: 11. The CDR3 loop reads CASSPTVGLATYEQYF. The CDR3 DNA follows: TGTGCCAGCAGCCCCACCGTTGGACTAGCAACCTACGAGCAGTACTTC.

The chain uses TRBV12-3 or TRBV12-4 and TRBJ1-5; unclear D gene. V gave up 5 bases and J gave up 4 bases, with 9 bases separating them. CDR3 size: 13 residues. CDR3 nucleotide sequence: TGTGCCAGCAGTCAAGGGAGGAATCAGCCCCAGCATTTT. It translates to CASSQGRNQPQHF.

The chain joins TRBV4-2 to TRBJ2-1; perhaps TRBD2 as D (6 bases). Germline values: CDR1 LGHNA, CDR2 YNFKEQ. Trimming left V 1 base short and J 6 bases short, with 13 bases between. There are 15 residues in the CDR3. The CDR3 sequence is CASSQAGTGFNEQFF. Here the CDR3 DNA reads TGTGCCAGCAGCCAAGCCGGGACTGGGTTCAATGAGCAGTTCTTC.